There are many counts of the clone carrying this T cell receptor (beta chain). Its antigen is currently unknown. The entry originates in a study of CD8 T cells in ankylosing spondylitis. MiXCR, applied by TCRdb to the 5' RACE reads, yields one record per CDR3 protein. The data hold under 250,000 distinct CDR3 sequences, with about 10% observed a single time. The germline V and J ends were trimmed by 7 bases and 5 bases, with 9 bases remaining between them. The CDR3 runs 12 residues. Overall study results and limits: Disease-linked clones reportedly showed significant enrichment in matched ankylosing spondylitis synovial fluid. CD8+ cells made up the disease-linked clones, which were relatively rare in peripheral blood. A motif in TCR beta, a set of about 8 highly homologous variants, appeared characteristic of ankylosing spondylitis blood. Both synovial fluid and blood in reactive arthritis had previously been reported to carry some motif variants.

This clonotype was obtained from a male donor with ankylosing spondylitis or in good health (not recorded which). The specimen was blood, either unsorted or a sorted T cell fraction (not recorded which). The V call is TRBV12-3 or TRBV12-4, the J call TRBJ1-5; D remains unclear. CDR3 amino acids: CASTTEDQPQHF. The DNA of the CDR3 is TGTGCCAGCACCACAGAGGATCAGCCCCAGCATTTT.